This TCR beta chain was obtained from a study of blood T cell repertoires in COVID-19. Background on the study: T cells, B-cell-depleted T cells, or PBMCs provided the cDNA or gDNA that served as material.

As handled by the study authors: Amplification from reference gene primers served as the basis for estimated nucleated cell counts. The protocol was immunoSEQ multiplex PCR, while the TCRdb copy is restricted to in-frame clones and leaves out a portion. V and J calls and clone size are as listed in that table; D and trimming were resolved from the DNA. The table lists about 400,000 clones, 80% to 90% of them singletons. Trimming shortened V by 1 base and J by 3 bases, and 10 bases separated the two germline ends. Germline CDR1 is KGHSH and CDR2 is LQKENI. The CDR3 totals 14 residues. The specimen sequenced was peripheral blood. The chain couples TRBV18 to TRBJ2-7, with D perhaps TRBD1 (5 bases). The receptor's source is a woman aged 55-69 years with COVID-19, enrolled during active disease. CDR3 amino acids: CASSPQTGFYEQYF. In nucleotides, the CDR3 is TGTGCCAGCTCACCACAAACAGGCTTCTACGAGCAGTACTTC.